The 6 T cell receptor beta chains below were found in one sample sequenced in a study of blood T cells in healthy people across ages. The second PCR ran about 6 to 11 cycles with a sample-barcoded 5' primer and J-beta primers. MiXCR, applied by TCRdb to the 5' RACE reads, yields one record per CDR3 protein. The table lists about 620,000 distinct CDR3 sequences, approximately 52% of them singletons. Sequenced material: blood. The receptor source for this set is a woman older than 75 in good health.

The DNA for the CDR3 is TGTGCCAGCAGTTTCGAATCGCCTAGCGGGCTGGGGTCGATAGTGAAGCAGTTCTTC. Its protein is CASSFESPSGLGSIVKQFF. The V call is TRBV27, the J call TRBJ2-1; 8 bases fit TRBD2. Trimming cost V 3 bases and J 11 bases; bases outside gene matches: 24. Germline values: CDR1 MNHEY, CDR2 SMNVEV (reference sequence). CDR3 size: 19 residues.

The rearrangement joins TRBV7-2 to TRBJ2-7; D not certain. V dropped 4 bases and J dropped 4 bases, with 11 bases sitting between them. Germline V gene data show CDR1 as SGHTA and CDR2 as FQGNSA. The CDR3 spans 13 residues. The DNA for the CDR3 is TGTGCCAGCAGCTCTCCCATGGTGTACGAGCAGTACTTC. Protein sequence: CASSSPMVYEQYF.

Many counts were recorded for this clonotype. This chain links TRBV6-1 with TRBJ1-5, with D perhaps TRBD1 (5 bases). Trimming pared 3 bases from V and 3 bases from J, leaving 18 bases between. Germline-derived CDR1 and CDR2 are MNHNS and SASEGT. The CDR3 spans 17 residues. CDR3 nucleotide sequence: TGTGCCAGCAGTGACCCCCCTGCAGGGTCTTACAATCAGCCCCAGCATTTT. Translated: CASSDPPAGSYNQPQHF.

The V and J genes are TRBV10-3 and TRBJ2-4; 7 nucleotides line up with TRBD2. The tail of the sequence fits TRBJ2-7 better, so the J call may be wrong. The CDR3 sequence is 15 residues long. Germline CDR1 reads ENHRY; CDR2 reads SYGVKD. CDR3 region: CAISGGGDGSYEQYF. CDR3 bases: TGTGCCATCAGTGGTGGGGGGGATGGCTCCTACGAGCAGTACTTC.

As regards this clonotype: A single base separates this from a much larger clone, so it may be a read error. This chain links TRBV12-3 or TRBV12-4 with TRBJ2-6; D unclear. The V and J ends lost 0 bases and 0 bases respectively, with 6 bases between them. The CDR3 consists of 16 residues. The CDR3 DNA reads as TGTGCCAGCAGTTTAGCACGGTGCTCTGGGGCCAACGTCCTGACTTTC. This gives the protein CASSLARCSGANVLTF.

The chain carries TRBV6-1 and TRBJ2-7, with unresolved D. The end of the DNA is better explained by TRBJ2-5, so the J call may be wrong. The germline CDR1 and CDR2 sequences are MNHNS and SASEGT. The CDR3 runs 13 residues. The CDR3 DNA reads TGTGCCAGCAGTGACGTTGTAGGAGAGACCCAGTACTTC. It yields the protein CASSDVVGETQYF.